This T cell receptor (beta chain) stems from a study of vaccination and CD4 T cells after COVID-19. Noted treatment: roughly ten-day PBMC culture with coronavirus spike peptide pools or control peptides (ViraFEST assay). Cultured CD4+ T cells had their DNA profiled by the Oncomine TCR Beta short-read assay. TCRdb used MiXCR to reprocess the PCR reads, holding one entry per CDR3 protein. The sample gives around 13,000 distinct CDR3 sequences, about 40% of which show up once; about 22% is in the top ten. The CDR3 has 13 amino acids. The germline CDR1 and CDR2 sequences are LNHDA and SQIVND (reference sequence). V lost 4 bases and J 7 bases, leaving 11 bases between the germline ends. A note on this clonotype: What it recognizes is unknown.

This sequence was found in a human donor who had recovered from COVID-19. The V and J genes are TRBV19 and TRBJ1-5, with D possibly TRBD1 on 5 matching bases. The material was CD4+ T cells from blood, cultured in vitro, obtained before SARS-CoV-2 vaccination. For the CDR3, the DNA is TGTGCCAGTAGTACAGGGTGGCGGCAGCCCCAGCATTTT. This encodes CASSTGWRQPQHF.